The 32 T cell receptor beta chains below were found in one sample sequenced in a study of cytomegalovirus exposure and HLA in healthy donors. Researchers ran the PCR with 60 Vbeta and 13 Jbeta primers. Produced via immunoSEQ multiplex PCR; TCRdb's table is partial and in-frame only. Here the sample spans approximately 180,000 clones, 70% to 80% being singletons. Input material: PBMCs. These receptors originate from a woman aged 45 to 65 in good health and CMV-seronegative.

The chain uses TRBV2 and TRBJ2-1; 9 nucleotides match TRBD2. Germline trimming cut 10 bases from V and 4 bases from J; bases unmatched to any gene: 8. CDR1 SNHLY and CDR2 FYNNEI come from the germline V gene. The CDR3 sequence is 14 residues long. CDR3 DNA sequence: TGTGCCACCCGAGCGGGAGGCTTTTACAATGAGCAGTTCTTC. This codes for CATRAGGFYNEQFF.

The chain links TRBV9 to TRBJ2-2; 7 bases match TRBD1. Germline CDR1 is SGDLS and CDR2 is YYNGEE. J gave up 6 bases and V 9 bases, and 11 bases lay outside the gene matches. This CDR3 has 14 residues. The DNA of the CDR3 is TGTGCCACCCGGGCGGCAGGGGGTGCCGGGGAGCTGTTTTTT. Its protein is CATRAAGGAGELFF.

V usage is TRBV6-1 and J usage is TRBJ1-6; D gene uncertain. This CDR3 spans 13 amino acids. Trimming removed 6 bases from V and 8 bases from J, with 11 bases in between. The germline gives CDR1 MNHNS, CDR2 SASEGT. The CDR3 region has the DNA TGTGCCAGCAGCCCTGTTCGGGATTCACCCCTCCACTTT. Amino acids: CASSPVRDSPLHF.

This clone appeared a single time. The DNA for the CDR3 is TGTGCCAGCTCACAGGGGGCGGGTCAGCCCCAGCATTTT. Amino acids: CASSQGAGQPQHF. The chain carries TRBV18 and TRBJ1-5; 7 bases line up with TRBD1. The CDR3 has 13 residues. The trim removed 4 bases at V and 6 bases at J, leaving 3 bases unmatched. Germline V gene data show CDR1 as KGHSH and CDR2 as LQKENI.

This sequence joins TRBV6-5 and TRBJ2-1; 14 bases are a match to TRBD2. The V segment lost 4 bases and the J segment 8 bases; nucleotides outside the gene matches: 7. Looked up from germline, CDR1 is MNHEY and CDR2 is SVGAGI. There are 16 residues in the CDR3. CDR3 DNA sequence: TGTGCCAGCAGTTCGCCGGGACTAGCGGGAGTACATGAGCAGTTCTTC. This translates into CASSSPGLAGVHEQFF.

The rearrangement joins TRBV7-3 to TRBJ2-5; D possibly corresponds to TRBD2 (6 bases). Per germline, CDR1 SGHTA and CDR2 FQGTGA. The CDR3 length is 15 residues. V lost 5 bases and J lost 4, with 17 bases in between. In DNA, the CDR3 is TGTGCCAGCAGCGCGCAGGGTAACGGGAGAGAGACCCAGTACTTC. Translating gives CASSAQGNGRETQYF.

The chain joins TRBV19 to TRBJ2-1; D perhaps matches TRBD2 (6 bases). The CDR3 has 14 residues. Between the trimmed V and J ends, which lost 3 bases and 3 bases, there was a span of 9 bases. Germline values: CDR1 LNHDA, CDR2 SQIVND (reference sequence). CDR3 sequence reads: CASSMETSYNEQFF. The CDR3 DNA sequence: TGTGCCAGTAGTATGGAGACTAGCTACAATGAGCAGTTCTTC. Combining the CDR3 with reference TRBV19 and TRBJ2-1 gives the whole variable domain DGGITQSPKYLFRKEGQNVTLSCEQNLNHDAMYWYRQDPGQGLRLIYYSQIVNDFQKGDIAEGYSVSREKKESFPLTVTSAQKNPTAFYLCASSMETSYNEQFFGPGTRLTVL.

This clone was seen more than once but under ten times. The chain has TRBV25-1 and TRBJ1-2, with D uncertain. CDR1 and CDR2 (germline): MGHDK, SYGVNS. V was clipped by 4 bases and J by 4 bases, with 13 bases between them. The CDR3 consists of 14 residues. CDR3 bases: TGTGCCAGCAGTGGGGTTTTGGGAGGCTATGGCTACACCTTC. It codes for CASSGVLGGYGYTF.

The rearrangement joins TRBV2 to TRBJ1-6, with 7 nucleotides matching TRBD1. The V segment lost 1 base and the J segment 6 bases; nucleotides outside the gene matches: 0. The germline V gene has CDR1 SNHLY and CDR2 FYNNEI. The CDR3 has 14 amino acids. CDR3 in DNA: TGTGCCAGCAGTGAAGGACAGGGTAATTCACCCCTCCACTTT. Translation: CASSEGQGNSPLHF.

J is TRBJ2-7 and V is TRBV6-1; 12 bases fit TRBD2. Germline V gene lookup returns CDR1 MNHNS and CDR2 SASEGT. V lost 3 bases and J lost 1; bases outside the gene matches: 4. The CDR3 is made up of 16 amino acids. CDR3 amino acids: CASSDRLAGESYEQYF. In DNA, the CDR3 is TGTGCCAGCAGTGACCGACTAGCGGGGGAGTCCTACGAGCAGTACTTC.

The V gene is TRBV4-2, the J gene TRBJ2-3; 7 nucleotides agree with TRBD2. Germline V gene data show CDR1 as LGHNA and CDR2 as YNFKEQ. V was clipped by 0 bases and J by 1 base; unmatched bases: 13. This CDR3 is built from 19 residues. The CDR3 sequence: CASSQDPTPLAGRTDTQYF. The CDR3 bases are TGTGCCAGCAGCCAAGACCCAACCCCCTTAGCGGGCCGCACAGATACGCAGTATTTT.

The chain combines TRBV6-5 with TRBJ1-6; TRBD1 might be the D (5 bases). Germline assignment: CDR1 MNHEY and CDR2 SVGAGI. Trimming removed 6 bases at V and 9 bases at J, with 9 bases between. The CDR3 sequence is 12 residues long. CDR3 nucleotides: TGTGCCAGCAGAGGGGTAGGTTCACCCCTCCACTTT. Its translation: CASRGVGSPLHF.

The J gene is TRBJ2-1, the V gene TRBV5-1; the match to TRBD2 covers 7 bases. Germline-derived CDR1 and CDR2 are SGHRS and YFSETQ. The V gene end was trimmed by 1 base and the J gene end by 1 base; junction bases not matched to a gene: 2. The CDR3 loop spans 15 amino acids. The CDR3 sequence: CASSLREVSYNEQFF. The CDR3 nucleotides read TGCGCCAGCAGCTTGCGGGAGGTGTCCTACAATGAGCAGTTCTTC.

The V gene is TRBV29-1, the J gene TRBJ1-5, with D perhaps TRBD1 (6 bases). Trimming pared 6 bases from V and 4 bases from J, leaving 16 bases between. Germline V CDR1 and CDR2: SQVTM, ANQGSEA. This CDR3 is built from 14 residues. CDR3 DNA: TGCAGCGTCCAGACAGGAGGCCAAAATCAGCCCCAGCATTTT. It encodes CSVQTGGQNQPQHF.

J is TRBJ1-5 and V is TRBV19, with a possible D match to TRBD1 (5 bases). This CDR3 comprises 16 residues. V lost 3 bases and J 7 bases, leaving 19 bases between the germline ends. Germline V gives CDR1 LNHDA, CDR2 SQIVND (reference sequence). DNA of the CDR3: TGTGCCAGTAGTATTTCACAGGCGGTCGGCGAACAGCCCCAGCATTTT. Translation: CASSISQAVGEQPQHF. Combining the CDR3 with reference TRBV19 and TRBJ1-5 gives the whole variable domain DGGITQSPKYLFRKEGQNVTLSCEQNLNHDAMYWYRQDPGQGLRLIYYSQIVNDFQKGDIAEGYSVSREKKESFPLTVTSAQKNPTAFYLCASSISQAVGEQPQHFGDGTRLSIL.

This clone was counted between two and nine times. The rearrangement uses TRBV5-4 and TRBJ2-7, with no clear D. Germline lookup yields CDR1 SGHNT and CDR2 YYREEE (reference sequence). V shed 4 bases and J shed 5 bases, with 13 bases lying between them. The CDR3 has 13 amino acids. CDR3 sequence: CASSGANLHEQYF. In nucleotides, the CDR3 is TGTGCCAGCAGCGGAGCAAACTTACACGAGCAGTACTTC.

The chain recombines TRBV15 with TRBJ1-5; 7 bases agree with TRBD1. After removal of 8 bases from V and 5 bases from J, the junction contained 3 bases not matched to a gene. This CDR3 is built from 12 residues. Germline V lookup: CDR1 LNHNV, CDR2 YYDKDF (reference sequence). The CDR3 DNA reads as TGTGCCACCGGGACAGACCATCAGCCCCAGCATTTT. Residues: CATGTDHQPQHF.

The chain combines TRBV9 with TRBJ1-1, with 8 bases that match TRBD1. CDR3 length equals 14 residues. Germline CDR1 SGDLS, CDR2 YYNGEE. V lost 4 bases to trimming and J lost 5 bases; unmatched junction nucleotides: 7. The CDR3 sequence is CASSPQGAGTEAFF. CDR3 bases: TGTGCCAGCAGCCCCCAGGGGGCTGGGACTGAAGCTTTCTTT.

J is TRBJ1-6 and V is TRBV18; D is ambiguous. Trimming took 3 bases from V and 5 from J, leaving 11 bases between them. Per the germline V gene, CDR1 is KGHSH and CDR2 is LQKENI. The CDR3 contains 15 residues. The CDR3 DNA sequence: TGTGCCAGCTCACCTCTTGCGGCTGATAATTCACCCCTCCACTTT. Amino acids: CASSPLAADNSPLHF.

V and J are TRBV5-1 and TRBJ2-7, with D possibly being TRBD1 (5 bases). The germline gives CDR1 SGHRS, CDR2 YFSETQ. Deletions cut 0 bases from V and 3 bases from J, with 16 bases between. This CDR3 region has 16 residues. Here the CDR3 reads CASSLVRMSGIYEQYF. CDR3 sequence (DNA): TGCGCCAGCAGCTTGGTTAGAATGTCAGGGATCTACGAGCAGTACTTC.

V usage is TRBV9 and J usage is TRBJ1-6; TRBD1 matches 9 bases. V lost 3 bases to trimming and J lost 10 bases; unmatched junction nucleotides: 11. The CDR3 has 16 residues. Germline CDR1 reads SGDLS; CDR2 reads YYNGEE. CDR3 in DNA: TGTGCCAGCAGCGACCCCTGGGGGACAGGGAACTCACCCCTCCACTTT. The encoded protein is CASSDPWGTGNSPLHF. Together with reference TRBV9 and TRBJ1-6, the CDR3 gives the full variable domain: DSGVTQTPKHLITATGQRVTLRCSPRSGDLSVYWYQQSLDQGLQFLIQYYNGEERAKGNILERFSAQQFPDLHSELNLSSLELGDSALYFCASSDPWGTGNSPLHFGNGTRLTVT.

The chain employs TRBV7-8 and TRBJ2-7; maybe TRBD2 (6 bases). V dropped 6 bases and J dropped 6 bases, with 21 bases sitting between them. The germline gives CDR1 SGHVS, CDR2 FQNEAQ. This CDR3 is 15 amino acids long. CDR3 nucleotides: TGTGCCAGCAGTTCGCTCCGGGGGAGCTCTATCGAGCAGTACTTC. Translation gives CASSSLRGSSIEQYF.

This clone was seen more than once but under ten times. The chain has TRBV28 and TRBJ1-6, with TRBD1 matching 7 bases. The CDR3 length is 14 residues. The J segment lost 10 bases and the V segment lost 2 bases, leaving 5 bases of the junction unmatched. In germline, CDR1 is MDHEN, CDR2 SYDVKM. This CDR3 is CASSLQGGGSPLHF. The CDR3, as DNA: TGTGCCAGCAGTTTACAGGGGGGTGGCTCACCCCTCCACTTT.

V gene TRBV11-1 combines with J gene TRBJ2-5, with 10 bases fitting TRBD2. The CDR3 consists of 16 residues. Germline CDR1 is SGHAT and CDR2 is FQDESV (reference sequence). J lost 2 bases, V lost 5 bases, and 8 bases had no gene match. For the CDR3, the DNA is TGTGCCAGCAGCCAACCTAGCGGGGGTGCTCAAGAGACCCAGTACTTC. Translation: CASSQPSGGAQETQYF.

This sequence joins TRBV18 and TRBJ1-2; unclear D gene. Trimming shortened V by 3 bases and J by 4 bases, and 9 bases separated the two germline ends. There are 13 residues in the CDR3. Germline CDR1 is KGHSH and CDR2 is LQKENI. The CDR3 loop reads CASSPGQIYGYTF. The CDR3 bases are TGTGCCAGCTCACCTGGGCAGATCTATGGCTACACCTTC. Combining the CDR3 with reference TRBV18 and TRBJ1-2 gives the whole variable domain NAGVMQNPRHLVRRRGQEARLRCSPMKGHSHVYWYRQLPEEGLKFMVYLQKENIIDESGMPKERFSAEFPKEGPSILRIQQVVRGDSAAYFCASSPGQIYGYTFGSGTRLTVV.

The table lists this clone with a count of one. J is TRBJ1-2 and V is TRBV29-1; TRBD1 matches at 8 bases. The length of the CDR3 is 13 residues. Germline-derived CDR1 and CDR2 are SQVTM and ANQGSEA. The trim removed 6 bases at V and 6 bases at J, leaving 9 bases unmatched. The CDR3 bases are TGCAGCGTAGCGGACAGGGAAAGTCATGGCTACACCTTC. It yields the protein CSVADRESHGYTF.

V gene TRBV5-1 combines with J gene TRBJ2-2; 7 bases are shared with TRBD2. V lost 1 base, J lost 4 bases, and 4 bases stayed unmatched. This CDR3 spans 15 amino acids. CDR1 SGHRS and CDR2 YFSETQ come from the germline V gene. CDR3 DNA: TGCGCCAGCAGCTTGATGGCTAGCGGCACCGGGGAGCTGTTTTTT. Protein sequence: CASSLMASGTGELFF.

CDR3 in DNA: TGTGCCAGCAGCACTACCCGGACAGGGGGGAATTCACCCCTCCACTTT. It yields the protein CASSTTRTGGNSPLHF. This rearrangement joins TRBV7-2 to TRBJ1-6, with 10 nucleotides matching TRBD1. Trimming cost V 5 bases and J 7 bases; bases outside gene matches: 8. Germline CDR1 and CDR2: SGHTA and FQGNSA. This CDR3 contains 16 residues.

This clone was observed a few times. V and J are TRBV13 and TRBJ2-1; 7 bases align to TRBD2. This CDR3 is built from 15 residues. J gave up 1 base and V 7 bases, and 7 bases lay outside the gene matches. Germline-derived CDR1 and CDR2 are PRHDT and FYEKMQ (reference sequence). The CDR3 bases are TGTGCCAGCACTCCGGGGGGAGGTTCCTACAATGAGCAGTTCTTC. This translates into CASTPGGGSYNEQFF.

The chain recombines TRBV21-1 with TRBJ2-1; TRBD2 is taken as the D call from the table, unchecked against the DNA. TRBV21-1 is a pseudogene. CDR3 length equals 16 residues. CDR3: CASSKVVLADHNEQFF. The CDR3 nucleotides are TGTGCCAGCAGCAAAGTGGTCCTAGCGGACCACAATGAGCAGTTCTTC.

The V gene is TRBV15, the J gene TRBJ2-7; the D gene is possibly TRBD1 (6 bases). CDR1 and CDR2 from the germline V gene are LNHNV and YYDKDF (reference sequence). V dropped 0 bases and J dropped 2 bases, with 8 bases sitting between them. The CDR3 is made up of 14 amino acids. The CDR3 here is CATSRDRQAYEQYF. CDR3 DNA: TGTGCCACCAGCAGAGATAGACAGGCCTACGAGCAGTACTTC.

CDR3 region: CATRKGLRADTQYF. The CDR3 DNA is TGTGCCACCCGGAAAGGTTTGAGGGCAGATACGCAGTATTTT. V is TRBV19 and J is TRBJ2-3; D perhaps matches TRBD2 (5 bases). Germline lookup yields CDR1 LNHDA and CDR2 SQIVND (reference sequence). V dropped 10 bases and J dropped 4 bases, with 18 bases sitting between them. The CDR3 extends over 14 amino acids.